This T cell receptor (beta chain) originates from a study of T cells in localized non-small cell lung cancer. This clone was recorded a few times. Its cognate antigen is unknown. The table came from immunoSEQ multiplex PCR; TCRdb's copy has only in-frame clones and leaves some out. Of approximately 76,000 clones listed, around 84% were seen once; the top ten hold 8.5% to 10%. The germline gives CDR1 SGDLS, CDR2 YYNGEE. V shed 4 bases and J shed 3 bases, with 15 bases lying between them. CDR3 size: 15 residues. Study findings and constraints: Tumor samples were not multi-region, leaving intratumor heterogeneity unexcluded. Higher blood T cell density went with longer overall survival. Adjacent lung was found to contain a median roughly 60 of the top 100 tumor clones. There was higher T cell clonality in uninvolved adjacent lung than in tumor, and it was highest there.

This sample comprised peripheral blood, obtained before any cancer treatment. The clonotype was recovered from a female donor over 55 with stage I lung adenocarcinoma. The chain carries TRBV9 and TRBJ2-3; tentative D call: TRBD1 (5 bases). The CDR3 bases are TGTGCCAGCAGCCCCACTAAGGGGCCGACAGATACGCAGTATTTT. Its protein is CASSPTKGPTDTQYF.